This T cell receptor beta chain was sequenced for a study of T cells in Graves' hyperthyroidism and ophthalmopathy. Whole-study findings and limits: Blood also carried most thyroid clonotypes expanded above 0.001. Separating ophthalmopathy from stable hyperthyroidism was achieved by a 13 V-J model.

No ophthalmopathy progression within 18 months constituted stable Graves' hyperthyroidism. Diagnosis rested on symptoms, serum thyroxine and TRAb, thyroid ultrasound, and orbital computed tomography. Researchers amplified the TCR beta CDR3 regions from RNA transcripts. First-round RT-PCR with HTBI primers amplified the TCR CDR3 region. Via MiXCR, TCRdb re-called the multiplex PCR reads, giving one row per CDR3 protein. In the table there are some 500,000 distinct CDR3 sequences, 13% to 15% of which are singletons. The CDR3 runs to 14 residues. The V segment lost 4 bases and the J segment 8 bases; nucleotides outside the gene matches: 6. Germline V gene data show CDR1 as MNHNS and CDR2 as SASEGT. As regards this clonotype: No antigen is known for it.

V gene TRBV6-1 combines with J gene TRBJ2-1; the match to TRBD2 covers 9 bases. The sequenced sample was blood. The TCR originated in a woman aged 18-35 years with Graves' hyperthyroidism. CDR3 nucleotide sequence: TGTGCCAGCAGTGTAGCGGGAGCTAATTATGAGCAGTTCTTC. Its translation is CASSVAGANYEQFF.